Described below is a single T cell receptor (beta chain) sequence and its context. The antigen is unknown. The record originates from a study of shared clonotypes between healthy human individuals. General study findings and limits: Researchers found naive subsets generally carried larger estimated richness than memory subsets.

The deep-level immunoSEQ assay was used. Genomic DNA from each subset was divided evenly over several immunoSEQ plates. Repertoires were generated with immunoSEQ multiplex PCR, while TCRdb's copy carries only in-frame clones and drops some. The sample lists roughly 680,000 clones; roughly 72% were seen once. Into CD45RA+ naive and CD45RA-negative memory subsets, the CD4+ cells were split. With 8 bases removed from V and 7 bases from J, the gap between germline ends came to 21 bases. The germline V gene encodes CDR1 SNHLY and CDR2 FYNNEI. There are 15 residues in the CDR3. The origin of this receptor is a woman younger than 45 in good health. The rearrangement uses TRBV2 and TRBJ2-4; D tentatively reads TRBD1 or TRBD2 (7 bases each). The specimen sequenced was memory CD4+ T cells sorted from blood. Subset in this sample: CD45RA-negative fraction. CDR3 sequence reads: CASSGGRQGGNIQYF. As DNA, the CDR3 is TGTGCCAGCTCCGGGGGTAGACAGGGAGGGAACATTCAGTACTTC.